The T cell receptor (beta chain) described here comes from a study of siplizumab effects on memory and regulatory T cells. Study findings and constraints: Siplizumab significantly brought down the alloreactive sequences that trace back to unstimulated CD4+ memory cells. Unstimulated naive T cells seemed to show more diversity than memory cells did, and they also seemed to be among the major contributors to the alloresponse. Naive or memory phenotype was unassignable for roughly 80-96% of proliferating CD4+ or CD8+ clones.

CDR3 size: 16 residues. Trimming removed 0 bases from V and 8 bases from J; junction bases left unmatched: 9. CDR1 and CDR2 (germline): MNHNS, SASEGT. Assayed TCR templates numbered 90,000 to 100,000 for each sample. Clones were read by immunoSEQ multiplex PCR, and TCRdb kept only the in-frame ones, dropping some. The table lists 85,000 to 130,000 clones, more than 85% of them singletons. Details on this clone: Its specificity is not known.

The sequenced sample was CD4+ T cells sorted from blood. The TCR sequence derives from a human donor in good health. Some clones in this sample may be carry-over from other donors' samples. The chain links TRBV6-1 to TRBJ2-3; the match to TRBD1 covers 9 bases. The chain's CDR3 is CASSEAETGGVFTQYF. The CDR3 nucleotides read TGTGCCAGCAGTGAAGCTGAAACAGGGGGCGTTTTTACGCAGTATTTT.